What follows describes a single TCR beta chain. Its antigen is still unknown. Sequence at one end of the junction differs from germline and may be a read error. The data were obtained in a study of cytomegalovirus exposure and HLA in healthy donors. Findings and limits, study-wide: Association of a missense DCLRE1C variant with TCR beta V- and J-gene trimming was reported in a later analysis.

PCR involved 60 Vbeta and 13 Jbeta primers. The method was immunoSEQ multiplex PCR; TCRdb's version includes in-frame clones alone and lacks a portion of them. The repertoire holds roughly 180,000 clones, 70% to 90% seen once, with 0.77% in the top ten. Germline CDR1 is SGHVS and CDR2 is FQNEAQ. The CDR3 extends over 14 amino acids. These donors, healthy bone marrow donors, were studied. This chain joins TRBV7-8 and TRBJ1-5; the D gene is possibly TRBD1 (6 bases). Sequencing input: PBMCs. This receptor was obtained from a woman between 18 and 29 years old in good health and CMV-seronegative. For the CDR3, the DNA is TGTGCCAGCAGCTTCGGCAGGGGAAATCAGCTCCAGCATTTT. This translates into CASSFGRGNQLQHF.